Below, 9 T cell receptor beta chains from the same sample are listed, as sequenced in a study of T cell responses to AZD1222 COVID-19 vaccine. Measured with immunoSEQ multiplex PCR; TCRdb has only the in-frame clones, and not every one. The sample contains about 94,000 clones, over 75% of which appear only once. The sequences come from peripheral blood, collected on day 0 of AZD1222 vaccination. The receptors were sampled from an adult in good health.

This chain connects TRBV10-3 to TRBJ2-1; D might be TRBD1 (5 bases). Trimming pared 7 bases from V and 10 bases from J, leaving 14 bases between. The CDR3 length is 12 residues. Germline CDR1 and CDR2: ENHRY and SYGVKD. The CDR3 sequence: CAITDPNREQFF. CDR3 bases: TGTGCCATCACTGACCCAAACAGGGAGCAGTTCTTC.

This clone was counted a few times. The chain uses TRBV29-1 and TRBJ1-2, with D unresolved. The V gene lost 4 bases and the J gene lost 3 bases, with 6 bases spanning the gap. The germline V gene encodes CDR1 SQVTM and CDR2 ANQGSEA. The CDR3 is made up of 11 amino acids. This CDR3 reads CSVGVYYGYTF. The CDR3 nucleotides read TGCAGCGTTGGGGTTTACTATGGCTACACCTTC.

This clone was seen once. This chain joins TRBV30 and TRBJ1-4; D is unclear. The CDR3 covers 14 residues. Germline CDR1 is GTSNPN and CDR2 is SVGIG (reference sequence). Between the trimmed V and J ends, which lost 0 bases and 4 bases, there was a span of 9 bases. In nucleotides, the CDR3 is TGTGCCTGGAGTGTACTCAGGAGTAATGAAAAACTGTTTTTT. Protein product: CAWSVLRSNEKLFF.

This chain joins TRBV5-1 and TRBJ1-3; D is unclear. The germline V gene has CDR1 SGHRS and CDR2 YFSETQ. The V and J ends lost 4 bases and 4 bases respectively, with 9 bases between them. This CDR3 spans 13 amino acids. Here the CDR3 DNA reads TGCGCCAGCAGCCCAGGACTGGGAAACACCATATATTTT. Translation gives CASSPGLGNTIYF.

The chain carries TRBV21-1 and TRBJ1-2; TRBD1, as called in the table, went unchecked against the DNA. TRBV21-1 is given as a pseudogene. This CDR3 spans 20 amino acids. CDR3 residues: CASSKALSTGPSTGQYGYTF. In DNA form, the CDR3 reads TGTGCCAGCAGCAAAGCGCTTTCGACAGGGCCATCAACAGGGCAGTATGGCTACACCTTC.

The chain links TRBV11-2 to TRBJ2-5; D is possibly TRBD1 (6 bases). Germline CDR1 and CDR2: SGHAT and FQNNGV. V gave up 6 bases and J gave up 0 bases, with 11 bases separating them. This CDR3 spans 14 amino acids. CDR3 region: CASRTGTYQETQYF. In DNA, the CDR3 is TGTGCCAGCAGGACAGGAACGTACCAAGAGACCCAGTACTTC.

This chain links TRBV5-1 with TRBJ2-4, with D perhaps assigned TRBD1 or TRBD2 (5 bases each). The ends were cut back, 4 bases at V and 0 bases at J, with 11 bases in the middle. The germline gives CDR1 SGHRS, CDR2 YFSETQ. The CDR3 totals 15 residues. DNA for the CDR3: TGCGCCAGCAGCAGGGACGGGGTAGCCAAAAACATTCAGTACTTC. This encodes CASSRDGVAKNIQYF.

This clone has just one count. The chain joins TRBV2 to TRBJ2-2; maybe TRBD2 (5 bases). CDR3 length equals 15 residues. Germline V gene sequence: CDR1 SNHLY, CDR2 FYNNEI. V lost 4 bases and J 2 bases, leaving 11 bases between the germline ends. CDR3 in DNA: TGTGCCAGCAGTGGGTCAGCGGCCAACACCGGGGAGCTGTTTTTT. Amino acid sequence: CASSGSAANTGELFF.

The chain joins TRBV15 to TRBJ1-4; TRBD1 is a possible D gene (6 bases). Trimming left V 7 bases short and J 8 bases short, with 17 bases between. CDR1 and CDR2 (germline): LNHNV, YYDKDF (reference sequence). This CDR3 contains 14 residues. Written as DNA, the CDR3 is TGTGCCACCAAGTTGGGGGCGTCTTGGGAAAAACTGTTTTTT. This codes for CATKLGASWEKLFF.